The 12 T cell receptor beta chains below come from one sample, sequenced in a study of T cells in Graves' hyperthyroidism and ophthalmopathy. Authors of the study amplified TCR beta CDR3 regions from RNA transcripts. The HTBI primer set drove a first-round RT-PCR of the TCR CDR3. Each CDR3 protein gets one entry after TCRdb re-called the multiplex PCR reads with MiXCR. This table has a few hundred thousand distinct CDR3 sequences, roughly 13% appearing once. Sequenced sample: blood. The source is a woman aged 40 to 50 with Graves' ophthalmopathy.

This clonotype has a count of ten or more. CDR3: CATSGTGGTEAFF. The CDR3 region has the DNA TGTGCCACCAGCGGTACAGGGGGCACTGAAGCTTTCTTT. The chain is built from TRBV15 and TRBJ1-1; 8 nucleotides align to TRBD1. The germline V gene has CDR1 LNHNV and CDR2 YYDKDF (reference sequence). Unmatched junction bases numbered 3, after V lost 5 bases and J lost 4 bases. This CDR3 has 13 amino acids.

A few counts support this clonotype. The CDR3 DNA sequence: TGTGCCAGCAGCTTAGGCCTAGCGGGAGGTGGCGACATTCAGTACTTC. The encoded protein is CASSLGLAGGGDIQYF. The rearrangement links TRBV13 to TRBJ2-4, with 11 bases that match TRBD2. There are 16 residues in the CDR3. The germline gives CDR1 PRHDT, CDR2 FYEKMQ (reference sequence). V dropped 0 bases and J dropped 8; count of bases not matched to a gene: 6.

The rearrangement links TRBV15 to TRBJ2-7, with D unclear. The CDR3 is made up of 15 amino acids. Trimming left V 0 bases short and J 0 bases short, with 9 bases between. Per the germline V gene, CDR1 is LNHNV and CDR2 is YYDKDF (reference sequence). CDR3: CATSRDRASSYEQYF. CDR3 in DNA: TGTGCCACCAGCAGAGATAGGGCTAGCTCCTACGAGCAGTACTTC.

This clonotype was recorded many times. The chain carries TRBV7-2 and TRBJ2-1, with a weak D call TRBD2 (6 bases). Germline CDR1 is SGHTA and CDR2 is FQGNSA. The CDR3 is 14 amino acids. Trimming removed 2 bases from V and 12 bases from J, with 17 bases in between. The CDR3 nucleotides are TGTGCCAGCAGCTTAACGCGGGATCACGTCGGGCAGTTCTTC. It translates to CASSLTRDHVGQFF.

This clonotype has just a few counts. CDR3 coding DNA: TGTGCCAGCAGTCCCGACCCGAGCTCCTACAATGAGCAGTTCTTC. The encoded protein is CASSPDPSSYNEQFF. The chain couples TRBV12-3 or TRBV12-4 to TRBJ2-1; D is unresolved. V gave up 5 bases and J gave up 0 bases, with 11 bases separating them. The CDR3 is 15 amino acids.

This clonotype appeared many times. The chain has TRBV28 and TRBJ1-2; TRBD1 matches at 7 bases. This CDR3 is built from 15 residues. Trimming removed 4 bases from V and 4 bases from J; junction bases left unmatched: 9. Germline CDR1 and CDR2: MDHEN and SYDVKM. The CDR3 protein is CASSSRTGVLYGYTF. DNA for the CDR3: TGTGCCAGCAGTTCCAGAACAGGGGTCCTCTATGGCTACACCTTC.

V and J are TRBV19 and TRBJ2-7; 7 bases line up with TRBD1. The germline V gene encodes CDR1 LNHDA and CDR2 SQIVND (reference sequence). V lost 1 base, J lost 0 bases, and 3 bases stayed unmatched. CDR3 length: 15 residues. The DNA of the CDR3 is TGTGCCAGTAGTATAGGGCCAGGGGGCTCCTACGAGCAGTACTTC. Protein: CASSIGPGGSYEQYF.

The V and J genes are TRBV2 and TRBJ2-1; TRBD2 matches at 8 bases. The V segment lost 5 bases and the J segment 2 bases; nucleotides outside the gene matches: 5. This CDR3 is built from 15 residues. Germline CDR1 reads SNHLY; CDR2 reads FYNNEI. As DNA, the CDR3 is TGTGCCAGCAGTTTTAGAGCGGGAGCCTACAATGAGCAGTTCTTC. Protein sequence: CASSFRAGAYNEQFF.

This clonotype was counted ten times or more. The chain recombines TRBV13 with TRBJ1-2; 8 bases match TRBD1. The ends lost 1 base at V and 3 bases at J; junction bases unmatched: 4. Germline V gene lookup returns CDR1 PRHDT and CDR2 FYEKMQ (reference sequence). This CDR3 has 15 residues. The CDR3 nucleotides read TGTGCCAGCAGCTTAGAGTCAGGGGGCGACTATGGCTACACCTTC. This codes for CASSLESGGDYGYTF.

This clonotype was found many times. The chain employs TRBV12-3 or TRBV12-4 and TRBJ2-3; possible D gene TRBD2, 7 bases. Between the trimmed V and J ends, which lost 10 bases and 3 bases, there was a span of 14 bases. CDR3 size: 13 residues. The CDR3 loop is CATRRGATDTQYF. Written as DNA, the CDR3 is TGTGCCACTCGTCGGGGGGCGACAGATACGCAGTATTTT.

DNA for the CDR3: TGCAGTGGGGCGAGCTCCTATAATTCACCCCTCCACTTT. Translating gives CSGASSYNSPLHF. This rearrangement joins TRBV20-1 to TRBJ1-6; D ambiguous. In germline, CDR1 is DFQATT, CDR2 SNEGSKA (reference sequence). V lost 7 bases and J 0 bases, leaving 7 bases between the germline ends. CDR3 length: 13 residues.

This clonotype was observed a handful of times. The rearrangement links TRBV7-8 to TRBJ2-2; TRBD1 matches 8 bases. Germline V gene data show CDR1 as SGHVS and CDR2 as FQNEAQ. V trimming: 3 bases; J trimming: 6 bases; junction bases outside the gene matches: 9. The CDR3 totals 16 residues. DNA for the CDR3: TGTGCCAGCAGCTTGGACAGGGTTGGGCTTCCCGGGGAGCTGTTTTTT. Translated, it gives CASSLDRVGLPGELFF.